This is a list of T cell receptor beta chains from one sample in a study of shared T cell receptors in the human thymus. Clones were read by immunoSEQ multiplex PCR, and TCRdb kept only the in-frame ones, dropping some. This sample has about 710,000 clones, with around 87% found just once. The sample also formed part of further work on human thymus T cells.

Sequencing was performed on thymocytes. These receptor sequences come from a boy under two years old with a congenital heart defect. Each CDR3 is given with its conserved first and last residue. Each record gives: D gene, V gene, clone size, J gene, CDR3 DNA, CDR3 protein. The D gene is left open where the match is weak. Clone sizes are given selectively: once, few, many, or a class where the clone is expanded.

>.|TRBV5-3|.|TRBJ1-6
TGTGCCAGAAGCTTGAAACGGTCACCCCTCCACTTT
CARSLKRSPLHF
>TRBD1|TRBV2|.|TRBJ1-1
TGTGCCAGCAGTGAAGTTCAACAGGGGAGAAGGTACACTGAAGCTTTCTTT
CASSEVQQGRRYTEAFF
>.|TRBV19|few|TRBJ1-3
TGTGCCAGTAACAGTGGCTCTGGAAACACCATATATTTT
CASNSGSGNTIYF
>.|TRBV7-2|.|TRBJ1-4
TGTGCCAGCAGCTTAATCGGGGTTAATGAAAAACTGTTTTTT
CASSLIGVNEKLFF
>TRBD1|TRBV15|.|TRBJ1-1
TGTGCCACCAGCAGAGGCCCGGACAGGTGGGCAAACACTGAAGCTTTCTTT
CATSRGPDRWANTEAFF
>TRBD1|TRBV7-6|.|TRBJ2-5
TGTGCCAGCAGCCCTAGGGGGGGACAGGGGGATCAAGAGACCCAGTACTTC
CASSPRGGQGDQETQYF
>TRBD1|TRBV5-6|.|TRBJ1-2
TGTGCCAGCAGCTTGGGGCAGACAGGGGGCGCGGACTATGGCTACACCTTC
CASSLGQTGGADYGYTF
>.|TRBV7-2|.|TRBJ1-1
TGTGCCAGCAGGAACAGGAGGGGGAACACTGAAGCTTTCTTT
CASRNRRGNTEAFF
>.|TRBV9|.|TRBJ1-1
TGTGCCAGCAGTGCGCCAGGAGGCAGAGACACTGAAGCTTTCTTT
CASSAPGGRDTEAFF
>.|TRBV29-1|once|TRBJ2-7
TGCAGCGTCGGCACCCGCAGGGGAATAGGCTCCTACGAGCAGTACTTC
CSVGTRRGIGSYEQYF
>.|TRBV10-3|.|TRBJ1-2
TGTGCCATTGCGACTGCCCAAAAAGCTAACTATGGCTACACCTTC
CAIATAQKANYGYTF
>.|TRBV6-1|.|TRBJ1-5
TGTGCCAGCACAGGGGAAAATCAGCCCCAGCATTTT
CASTGENQPQHF
>TRBD1|TRBV28|.|TRBJ1-5
TGTGCCAGCAGTCCAACCGTTCAGGGGGCAAAACAGCCCCAGCATTTT
CASSPTVQGAKQPQHF
>TRBD1|TRBV5-6|.|TRBJ1-2
TGTGCCAGCAGCCACAGGGGGATCAGCTATGGCTACACCTTC
CASSHRGISYGYTF
>.|TRBV21-1|.|TRBJ2-6
TGTGCCAGCAGCAACGGACAGGGGATTAGGTCGGCCTCTGGGGCCAACGTCCTGACTTTC
CASSNGQGIRSASGANVLTF
>TRBD1|TRBV11-2|.|TRBJ2-1
TGTGCCAGCAGCTTACCTCCCGCCGGGACAGGAGACAATGAGCAGTTCTTC
CASSLPPAGTGDNEQFF
>.|TRBV2|.|TRBJ1-3
TGTGCCAGCAGTGGGCAGGGTAGCTCTGGAAACACCATATATTTT
CASSGQGSSGNTIYF
>.|TRBV6-5|.|TRBJ2-3
TGTGCCAGCAAGGAGGATTCCACAGATACGCAGTATTTT
CASKEDSTDTQYF
>.|TRBV19|.|TRBJ1-5
TGTGCCAGTATCCGCACGGGGGGGGCGAGGAATCAGCCCCAGCATTTT
CASIRTGGARNQPQHF